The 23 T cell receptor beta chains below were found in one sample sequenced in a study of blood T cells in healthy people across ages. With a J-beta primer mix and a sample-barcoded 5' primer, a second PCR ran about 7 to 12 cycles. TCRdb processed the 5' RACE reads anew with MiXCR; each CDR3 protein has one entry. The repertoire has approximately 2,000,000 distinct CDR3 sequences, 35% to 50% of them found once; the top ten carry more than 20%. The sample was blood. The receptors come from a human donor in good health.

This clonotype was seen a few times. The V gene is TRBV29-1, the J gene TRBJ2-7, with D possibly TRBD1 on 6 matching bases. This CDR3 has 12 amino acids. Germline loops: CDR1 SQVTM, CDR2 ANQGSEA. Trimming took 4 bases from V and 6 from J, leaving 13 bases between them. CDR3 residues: CSVGGRGGEQYF. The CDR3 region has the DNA TGCAGCGTTGGGGGCAGGGGCGGCGAGCAGTACTTC.

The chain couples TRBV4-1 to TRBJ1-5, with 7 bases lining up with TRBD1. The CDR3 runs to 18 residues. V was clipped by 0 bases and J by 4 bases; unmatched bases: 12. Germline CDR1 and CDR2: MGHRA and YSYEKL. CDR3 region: CASSQDYRGDRENQPQHF. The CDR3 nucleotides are TGCGCCAGCAGCCAAGATTACAGAGGGGACAGAGAAAATCAGCCCCAGCATTTT.

The CDR3 sequence: CASRSTGIQYF. The CDR3 DNA sequence: TGTGCCAGCAGATCGACAGGGATTCAGTACTTC. The V and J genes are TRBV6-5 and TRBJ2-5; TRBD1 agrees at 7 bases. Trimming cost V 6 bases and J 11 bases; bases outside gene matches: 6. CDR3 length: 11 amino acids. The germline V gene encodes CDR1 MNHEY and CDR2 SVGAGI.

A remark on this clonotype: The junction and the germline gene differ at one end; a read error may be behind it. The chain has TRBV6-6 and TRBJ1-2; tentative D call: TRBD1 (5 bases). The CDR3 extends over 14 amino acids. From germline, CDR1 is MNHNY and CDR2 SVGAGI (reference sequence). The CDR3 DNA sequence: TGTGCCAGCACTCCGGGACGGTCCGACTATGGTTACACCTTC. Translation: CASTPGRSDYGYTF.

The CDR3 DNA is TGTGCCAGCAGCGGGACACAGGGATACGAGCAGTACTTC. The encoded protein is CASSGTQGYEQYF. The genes are TRBV7-9 and TRBJ2-7; maybe TRBD1 (6 bases). The CDR3 runs to 13 residues. V lost 5 bases and J 4 bases, leaving 12 bases between the germline ends. Germline assignment: CDR1 SEHNR and CDR2 FQNEAQ (reference sequence).

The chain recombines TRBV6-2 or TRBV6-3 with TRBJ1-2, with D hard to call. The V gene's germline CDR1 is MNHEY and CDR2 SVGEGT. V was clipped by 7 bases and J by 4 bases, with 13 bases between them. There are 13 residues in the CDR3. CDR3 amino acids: CASKLKGLYGYTF. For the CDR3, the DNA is TGTGCCAGCAAACTCAAGGGTCTCTATGGCTACACCTTC.

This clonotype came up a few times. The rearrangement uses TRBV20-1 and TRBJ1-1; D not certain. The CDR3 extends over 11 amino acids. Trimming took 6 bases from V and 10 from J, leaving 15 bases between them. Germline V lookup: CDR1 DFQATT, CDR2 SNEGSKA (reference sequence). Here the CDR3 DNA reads TGCAGTGCGACACCGGTAGTCTCAGCTTTCTTT. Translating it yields CSATPVVSAFF.

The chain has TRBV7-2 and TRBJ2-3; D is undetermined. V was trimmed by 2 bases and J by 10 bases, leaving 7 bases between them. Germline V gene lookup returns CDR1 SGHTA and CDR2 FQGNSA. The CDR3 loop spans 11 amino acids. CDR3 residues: CASSLKKSQYF. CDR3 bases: TGTGCCAGCAGCTTAAAGAAATCGCAGTATTTT.

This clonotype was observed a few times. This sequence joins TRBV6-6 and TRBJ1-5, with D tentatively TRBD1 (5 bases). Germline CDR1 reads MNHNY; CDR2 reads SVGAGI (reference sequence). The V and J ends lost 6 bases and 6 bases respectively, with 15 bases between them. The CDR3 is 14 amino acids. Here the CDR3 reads CASRLIRDGQPQHF. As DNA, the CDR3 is TGTGCCAGCAGACTAATCAGGGACGGTCAGCCCCAGCATTTT.

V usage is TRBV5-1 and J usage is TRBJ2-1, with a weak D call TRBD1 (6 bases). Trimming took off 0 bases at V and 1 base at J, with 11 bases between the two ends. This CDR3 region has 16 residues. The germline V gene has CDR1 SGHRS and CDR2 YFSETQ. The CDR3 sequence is CASSLGGGKSYNEQFF. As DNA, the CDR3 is TGCGCCAGCAGCTTGGGAGGGGGTAAGTCCTACAATGAGCAGTTCTTC. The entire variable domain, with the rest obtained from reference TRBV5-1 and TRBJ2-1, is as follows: KAGVTQTPRYLIKTRGQQVTLSCSPISGHRSVSWYQQTPGQGLQFLFEYFSETQRNKGNFPGRFSGRQFSNSRSEMNVSTLELGDSALYLCASSLGGGKSYNEQFFGPGTRLTVL.

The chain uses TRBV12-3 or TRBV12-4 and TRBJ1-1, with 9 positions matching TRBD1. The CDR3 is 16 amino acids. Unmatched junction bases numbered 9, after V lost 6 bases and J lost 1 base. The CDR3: CASSLWGTGQNTEAFF. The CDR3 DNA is TGTGCCAGCAGCCTTTGGGGGACAGGGCAGAACACTGAAGCTTTCTTT.

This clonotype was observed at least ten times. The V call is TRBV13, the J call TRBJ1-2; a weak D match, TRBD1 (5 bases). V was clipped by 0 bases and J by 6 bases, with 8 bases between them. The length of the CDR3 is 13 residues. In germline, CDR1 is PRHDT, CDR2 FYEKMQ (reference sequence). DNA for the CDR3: TGTGCCAGCAGCTTAGGAGGGGTCGATGGCTACACCTTC. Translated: CASSLGGVDGYTF.

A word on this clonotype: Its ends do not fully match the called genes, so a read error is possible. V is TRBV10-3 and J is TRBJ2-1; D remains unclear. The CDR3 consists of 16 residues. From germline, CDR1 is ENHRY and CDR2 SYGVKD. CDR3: CAISGSQISSYNAQFF. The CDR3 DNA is TGTGCCATCAGCGGTTCACAAATCAGCTCCTACAATGCGCAGTTCTTC.

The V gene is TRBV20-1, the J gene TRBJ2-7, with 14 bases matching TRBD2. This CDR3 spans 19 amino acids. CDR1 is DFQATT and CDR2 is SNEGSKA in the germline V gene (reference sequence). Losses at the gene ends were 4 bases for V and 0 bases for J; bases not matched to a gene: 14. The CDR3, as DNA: TGCAGTGCTAAGAACCGGACTAGCGGGGGGACTGCTCGCTCCTACGAGCAGTACTTC. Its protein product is CSAKNRTSGGTARSYEQYF.

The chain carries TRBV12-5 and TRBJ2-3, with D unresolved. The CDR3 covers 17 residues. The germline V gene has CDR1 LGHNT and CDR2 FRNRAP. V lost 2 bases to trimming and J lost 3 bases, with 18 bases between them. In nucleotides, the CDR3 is TGTGCTAGTGGTTTGCCTCGAGGTCCCGCGGCAACAGATACGCAGTATTTT. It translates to CASGLPRGPAATDTQYF.

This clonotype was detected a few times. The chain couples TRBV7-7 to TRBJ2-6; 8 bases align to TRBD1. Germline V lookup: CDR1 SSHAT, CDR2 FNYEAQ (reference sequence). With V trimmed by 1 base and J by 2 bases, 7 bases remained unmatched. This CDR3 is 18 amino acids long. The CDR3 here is CASSLEARGLTGANVLTF. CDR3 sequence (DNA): TGTGCCAGCAGCTTAGAGGCCAGGGGGCTTACTGGGGCCAACGTCCTGACTTTC.

The CDR3: CATAGGDNYGYTF. The DNA of the CDR3 is TGTGCCACCGCGGGGGGAGATAACTATGGCTACACCTTC. The chain couples TRBV6-5 to TRBJ1-2; maybe TRBD1 (5 bases). The CDR3 is 13 residues long. Trimming cost V 10 bases and J 1 base, with 13 bases left between them. CDR1 MNHEY and CDR2 SVGAGI come from the germline V gene.

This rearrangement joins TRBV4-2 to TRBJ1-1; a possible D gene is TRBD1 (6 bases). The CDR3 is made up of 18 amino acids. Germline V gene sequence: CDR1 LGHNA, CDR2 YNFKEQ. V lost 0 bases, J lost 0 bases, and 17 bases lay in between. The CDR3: CASSQDIGQGRVNTEAFF. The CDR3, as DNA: TGTGCCAGCAGCCAAGATATAGGGCAGGGGAGGGTGAACACTGAAGCTTTCTTT.

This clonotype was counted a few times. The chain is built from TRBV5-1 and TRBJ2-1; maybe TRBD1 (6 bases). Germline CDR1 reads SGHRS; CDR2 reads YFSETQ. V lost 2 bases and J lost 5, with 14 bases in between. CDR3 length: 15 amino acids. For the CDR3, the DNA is TGCGCCAGCAGCTTAGAGACAGGACCTCACAATGAGCAGTTCTTC. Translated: CASSLETGPHNEQFF.

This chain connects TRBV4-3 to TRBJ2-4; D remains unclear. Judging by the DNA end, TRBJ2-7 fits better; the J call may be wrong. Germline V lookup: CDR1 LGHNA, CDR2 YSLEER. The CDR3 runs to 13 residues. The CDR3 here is CASSQDVIDEQYF. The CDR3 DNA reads TGCGCCAGCAGCCAAGATGTAATTGACGAGCAGTACTTC.

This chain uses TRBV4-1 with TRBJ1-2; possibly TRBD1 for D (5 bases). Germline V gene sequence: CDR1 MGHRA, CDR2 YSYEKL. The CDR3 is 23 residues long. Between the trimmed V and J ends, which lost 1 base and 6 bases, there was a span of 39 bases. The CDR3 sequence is CASSQVVLRGQSLAGRAPDGYTF. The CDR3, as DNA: TGCGCCAGCAGCCAAGTTGTATTAAGGGGCCAAAGTTTAGCAGGCCGAGCCCCGGATGGCTACACCTTC.

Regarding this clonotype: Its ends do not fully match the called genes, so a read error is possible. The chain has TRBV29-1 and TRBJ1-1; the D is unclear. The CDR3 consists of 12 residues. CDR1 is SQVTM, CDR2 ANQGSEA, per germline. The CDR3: CSALSEMTEDFF. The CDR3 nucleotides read TGCAGCGCCCTAAGTGAGATGACTGAAGATTTCTTT.

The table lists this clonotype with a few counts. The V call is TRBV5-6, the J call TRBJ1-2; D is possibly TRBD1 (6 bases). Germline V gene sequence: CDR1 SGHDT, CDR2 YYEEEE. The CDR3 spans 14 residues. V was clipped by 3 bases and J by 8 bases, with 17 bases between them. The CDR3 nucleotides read TGTGCCAGCAGCTGGGAGCCGGGGGCTGTAGGCTACACCTTC. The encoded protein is CASSWEPGAVGYTF.